This entry is about one T cell receptor beta chain. The antigen remains unidentified. This record belongs to a study of regulatory and conventional T cells in RAG deficiency. Whole-study results and caveats: In Omenn syndrome, sorted "Tregs" may be peripherally activated cells.

Profiled with immunoSEQ multiplex PCR; TCRdb holds only in-frame clones, not every one. The sample yields about 19,000 clones, approximately 86% seen once. Trimming cost V 5 bases and J 1 base; bases outside gene matches: 8. The CDR3 runs 16 residues. Germline V gives CDR1 LNHDA, CDR2 SQIVND (reference sequence). Blood CD4+ CD25-high CD127-low regulatory T cells supplied the genomic DNA template. These data were likewise used in another study, on regulatory T cells. From that second work: The PCR used 52 TRBV and 13 TRBJ primers.

The V and J genes are TRBV19 and TRBJ2-1; 7 bases match TRBD2. Sequencing was performed on Tregs sorted from blood. This sequence was found in a human donor in good health. The CDR3, as DNA: TGTGCCAGTAGTCCTGCCGGGCGGGGGTCCTACAATGAGCAGTTCTTC. Translating it yields CASSPAGRGSYNEQFF.